These T cell receptor beta chains were read from a single sample in a study of cytomegalovirus exposure and HLA in healthy donors. TCRdb's table, derived via immunoSEQ multiplex PCR, lists solely in-frame clones and lacks some. Among about 100,000 clones listed, around 80% were seen once. Sequences were obtained from PBMCs. These receptors all come from a woman in her forties in good health and CMV-seronegative. The CDR3 runs from the conserved cysteine through the conserved F or W.

V gene,J gene,CDR3 protein
TRBV6-5,TRBJ2-5,CASSTAFKGVETQYF
TRBV6-6,TRBJ2-2,CASSQQGQSYTGELFF
TRBV6-4,TRBJ2-1,CASSARGGAGRSPYNEQFF
TRBV6-1,TRBJ2-7,CASSESYEQYF
TRBV4-2,-,CASSLERQGAYEQYF
TRBV7-2,TRBJ1-5,CASSLGSPENQPQHF
TRBV11-2,TRBJ2-1,CASSLGLAGGINEQFF
TRBV29-1,TRBJ2-1,CSVPGEGDYSYNEQFF
TRBV19,TRBJ1-5,CASSYGSEGGGQPQHF
TRBV19,TRBJ1-2,CASSTQGQGNVRYTF
TRBV4-1,TRBJ2-2,CASSQAGRGDTGELFF
TRBV6-5,TRBJ2-7,CASSPPGLNYEQYF
TRBV29-1,TRBJ2-7,CSVVGLAGNYEQYF
TRBV9,-,CASSPRTGEARPQETQYF
TRBV28,TRBJ2-7,CASSGPATGQGNEQYF
TRBV5-1,TRBJ1-2,CASSLEDRDYTF
TRBV30,TRBJ1-2,CAWSVFSSYGYTF